What follows are 9 T cell receptor beta chains derived from one specimen sequenced in a study of immune heterogeneity within non-small cell lung tumors. It was a multiplex PCR that amplified TCR beta CDR3, with 32 V and 13 J primers. TCRdb called the multiplex PCR reads again in MiXCR, with one record for every CDR3 protein. The sample has tens of thousands of distinct CDR3 sequences; about 29% are singletons. Bulk tumor genomic DNA, approximately 600 ng per sample, was used as template. Biopsy collection occurred during surgery, with several far-apart biopsies per primary tumor. Samples came from untreated patients having curative surgery for newly diagnosed non-small cell lung cancer. The sequenced sample was lung tumor tissue. The receptors derive from a man in his forties with non-small cell lung cancer.

This clonotype was recorded at least ten times. The chain combines TRBV20-1 with TRBJ2-7; 13 nucleotides line up with TRBD2. J was trimmed by 4 bases and V by 5 bases; bases with no gene match: 5. Germline values: CDR1 DFQATT, CDR2 SNEGSKA (reference sequence). The CDR3 totals 14 residues. CDR3 protein: CSAGTSGNRYEQYF. The DNA for the CDR3 is TGCAGTGCTGGGACTAGCGGGAATCGATACGAGCAGTACTTC.

This clonotype came up once. A much more abundant neighbour one base away suggests this may be a read error. V usage is TRBV19 and J usage is TRBJ2-7, with D maybe TRBD1 (5 bases). The CDR3 sequence is 14 residues long. Germline assignment: CDR1 LNHDA and CDR2 SQIVND (reference sequence). Trimming removed 4 bases at V and 1 base at J, with 11 bases between. CDR3 in amino acids: CASSTQQDSYEQYF. The CDR3 region has the DNA TGTGCCAGTAGTACACAACAGGATTCCTACGAGCAGTACTTC.

This clonotype was detected a few times. The chain employs TRBV20-1 and TRBJ2-1; D may be TRBD2 (6 bases). V was trimmed by 5 bases and J by 5 bases, leaving 19 bases between them. The CDR3 consists of 15 residues. CDR1 and CDR2 from the germline V gene are DFQATT and SNEGSKA (reference sequence). The CDR3 reads CSAGVFLSGNNEQFF. In nucleotides, the CDR3 is TGCAGTGCTGGCGTGTTTCTTAGCGGAAACAATGAGCAGTTCTTC.

Turning to this clonotype: Just one base apart from a much larger clone, this may be a read error. This sequence joins TRBV4-2 and TRBJ1-2, with D possibly TRBD1 on 6 matching bases. The CDR3 runs to 14 residues. Per the germline V gene, CDR1 is LGHNA and CDR2 is YNFKEQ. The germline V and J ends were trimmed by 6 bases and 4 bases, with 15 bases remaining between them. The CDR3 loop is CASSRAGDRYGYTF. CDR3 nucleotides: TGTGCCAGCAGTCGCGCAGGGGATCGCTATGGCTACACCTTC.

V usage is TRBV5-1 and J usage is TRBJ1-2; 7 nucleotides line up with TRBD1. CDR1 is SGHRS, CDR2 YFSETQ, per germline. The CDR3 runs 16 residues. V dropped 0 bases and J dropped 6; count of bases not matched to a gene: 11. In nucleotides, the CDR3 is TGCGCCAGCAGCTTGGCCCCGACAGGGATAGGGGATGGCTACACCTTC. This translates into CASSLAPTGIGDGYTF.

This clonotype was observed a few times. V and J are TRBV5-1 and TRBJ2-2, with D uncertain. V was clipped by 2 bases and J by 0 bases, with 8 bases between them. This CDR3 comprises 15 residues. Germline V CDR1 and CDR2: SGHRS, YFSETQ. The CDR3 DNA is TGCGCCAGCAGCTTTACGGTATCGAACACCGGGGAGCTGTTTTTT. Amino acids: CASSFTVSNTGELFF.

Comment on this clonotype: It may be a read error: a sequence one base away is much more abundant. The J gene is TRBJ2-7, the V gene TRBV20-1; weak D call: TRBD2 (7 bases). The CDR3 loop spans 14 amino acids. Trimming took 7 bases from V and 4 from J, leaving 20 bases between them. Germline loops: CDR1 DFQATT, CDR2 SNEGSKA (reference sequence). This CDR3 is CSDRTYREGYEQYF. CDR3 bases: TGCAGTGATAGGACGTACAGGGAGGGTTACGAGCAGTACTTC.

A word on this clonotype: The CDR3 does not end in the conserved phenylalanine or tryptophan, so this is likely a read error. V gene TRBV29-1 combines with J gene TRBJ1-1, with D perhaps matching TRBD1 (5 bases). The germline CDR1 and CDR2 sequences are SQVTM and ANQGSEA. V dropped 6 bases and J dropped 1 base, with 15 bases sitting between them. The CDR3 has 14 amino acids. The CDR3 DNA sequence: TGCAGCGTAAAACCAGGGTCCAGGAACACTGAAGCTTTCCTT. Translation gives CSVKPGSRNTEAFL.

As for this clonotype: It may be a read error: a sequence one base away is much more abundant. The chain links TRBV30 to TRBJ2-7; 9 nucleotides line up with TRBD1. Germline trimming cut 2 bases from V and 6 bases from J; bases unmatched to any gene: 8. The CDR3 is made up of 14 amino acids. Looked up from germline, CDR1 is GTSNPN and CDR2 is SVGIG (reference sequence). The CDR3 nucleotides are TGTGCCTGGAGTTTGGGACAGGGAGTGTGCGAGCAGTACTTC. It is translated as CAWSLGQGVCEQYF.